This T cell receptor (beta chain) was observed in a study of cytomegalovirus exposure and HLA in healthy donors. General study findings and limits: The investigators catalogued some 150 TCR beta chains as cytomegalovirus-associated.

Comment on this clone: Its antigen is unidentified. The sample carries other DNA sequences with the same CDR3.

Primers: 60 Vbeta forward and 13 Jbeta reverse. This table comes from immunoSEQ multiplex PCR, and its TCRdb copy is limited to in-frame clones, with some not included. The table has under 150,000 clones, 70% to 85% seen once. V trimming: 2 bases; J trimming: 7 bases; junction bases outside the gene matches: 2. The CDR3 length is 13 residues. CDR1 SGHTA and CDR2 FQGNSA come from the germline V gene. The origin of this receptor is a man aged 30 to 39 in good health and CMV-seropositive. Sequenced input: PBMCs. The chain couples TRBV7-2 to TRBJ1-5, with TRBD1 identical over 7 bases. CDR3 in DNA: TGTGCCAGCAGCTTAACAGGGGACCAGCCCCAGCATTTT. Amino acids: CASSLTGDQPQHF.